The sequence of this T cell receptor beta chain was determined in a study of STAT5B mutations in CD4+ large granular lymphocyte leukemia. Regarding the study as a whole: No patients shared main leukemic clonotypes, though less than 30% appeared at low frequency elsewhere. Without putative leukemic clones, patient CD4-sorted repertoires remained more clonal than healthy CD4+ repertoires. Without HLA matching, higher CD4+ than CD8+ T-LGLL clonality could reflect small sample size.

Concerning this clone itself: Its antigen remains unknown.

The assay was run at survey level. Method: immunoSEQ multiplex PCR; TCRdb's copy keeps in-frame clones and lacks some. The data show just over 40,000 clones, approximately 84% seen once. Sequenced: CD4+ T cells from blood buffy coats. The source of this sequence is a human donor in good health.

CDR3 sequence (DNA): TGTGCCAGCAGTTTGGGAGGGGGGGGTCAGCCCCAGCATTTT. The encoded protein is CASSLGGGGQPQHF. V usage is TRBV28 and J usage is TRBJ1-5; D possibly corresponds to TRBD1 (6 bases). Germline lookup yields CDR1 MDHEN and CDR2 SYDVKM. The CDR3 has 14 residues. V was trimmed by 3 bases and J by 6 bases, leaving 12 bases between them.